The entry below gives a single T cell receptor beta chain sequence along with its context. This sample stems from a study of cytomegalovirus exposure and HLA in healthy donors. The PCR ran on 60 Vbeta and 13 Jbeta primers. Produced via immunoSEQ multiplex PCR; TCRdb's table is partial and in-frame only. The sample contains under 300,000 clones, 75% to 90% of which appear only once. V was cut by 6 bases and J by 5 bases, with 13 bases left in between. Germline V gene data show CDR1 as SGHRS and CDR2 as YFSETQ. The CDR3 loop spans 13 amino acids. This sequence originates from a man aged 35 to 55 in good health and CMV-seropositive. Specimen: PBMCs. V gene TRBV5-1 combines with J gene TRBJ2-3; a possible D gene is TRBD2 (5 bases). CDR3 loop: CASTSGKGDTQYF. CDR3 nucleotide sequence: TGCGCCAGCACCTCGGGGAAGGGAGATACGCAGTATTTT.